The next 23 T cell receptor beta chains were all read from a single sample in a study of cytotoxic CD8 clonotypes in ibrutinib-treated CLL. Clones were sequenced by immunoSEQ multiplex PCR, and TCRdb holds only the in-frame ones, with some missing. The data contain about 40,000 clones, less than 85% of them seen just once; the ten biggest clones take up roughly a tenth. Sequences were derived from PBMCs, sampled at disease progression, from a patient treated with ibrutinib. These receptors were collected from a human donor with chronic lymphocytic leukemia.

There are a few counts of this clone. J is TRBJ2-7 and V is TRBV6-6; TRBD1 aligns across 7 bases. This CDR3 contains 16 residues. CDR1 and CDR2 (germline): MNHNY, SVGAGI (reference sequence). J was trimmed by 3 bases and V by 5 bases; bases with no gene match: 13. CDR3 nucleotide sequence: TGTGCCAGCAGTCACATCCCGGGACAGATACACTACGAGCAGTACTTC. Its protein is CASSHIPGQIHYEQYF.

This chain links TRBV7-9 with TRBJ2-3, with D possibly being TRBD1 (6 bases). Trimming pared 5 bases from V and 3 bases from J, leaving 18 bases between. This CDR3 has 16 residues. CDR1 SEHNR and CDR2 FQNEAQ come from the germline V gene (reference sequence). The CDR3 DNA reads TGTGCCAGCAGCCCGATACAGGGCGCGGTAACAGATACGCAGTATTTT. Translating it yields CASSPIQGAVTDTQYF.

The rearrangement links TRBV5-1 to TRBJ1-1; D is uncertain. Germline loops: CDR1 SGHRS, CDR2 YFSETQ. The CDR3 is 13 amino acids. Between the trimmed V and J ends, which lost 5 bases and 0 bases, there was a span of 8 bases. In nucleotides, the CDR3 is TGCGCCAGCAGTCCGTATGTGAACACTGAAGCTTTCTTT. Residues: CASSPYVNTEAFF.

This rearrangement joins TRBV18 to TRBJ2-3; possible D gene TRBD2, 6 bases. V was clipped by 4 bases and J by 3 bases, with 8 bases between them. Per germline, CDR1 KGHSH and CDR2 LQKENI. This CDR3 is built from 13 residues. The CDR3 DNA sequence: TGTGCCAGCTCACAAGGACTAACAGATACGCAGTATTTT. Its protein is CASSQGLTDTQYF. Drawing the rest from reference TRBV18 and TRBJ2-3, the complete variable domain is NAGVMQNPRHLVRRRGQEARLRCSPMKGHSHVYWYRQLPEEGLKFMVYLQKENIIDESGMPKERFSAEFPKEGPSILRIQQVVRGDSAAYFCASSQGLTDTQYFGPGTRLTVL.

This chain connects TRBV19 to TRBJ2-7; 8 bases are a match to TRBD1. With 7 bases clipped from V and 9 bases from J, the junction kept 8 bases outside the gene matches. In germline, CDR1 is LNHDA, CDR2 SQIVND (reference sequence). The CDR3 has 12 residues. The DNA of the CDR3 is TGTGCCAGTACCAAACAAGACAGGGGGCAGTACTTC. It yields the protein CASTKQDRGQYF.

This clone was detected only a few times. This chain uses TRBV7-9 with TRBJ2-5; the D gene is possibly TRBD1 (5 bases). The CDR3 has 14 amino acids. Trimming cost V 4 bases and J 9 bases, with 18 bases left between them. CDR1 SEHNR and CDR2 FQNEAQ come from the germline V gene (reference sequence). The CDR3 DNA sequence: TGTGCCAGCAGCTCCTCAGGGCAAGAGACGGCCCAGTACTTC. Its protein is CASSSSGQETAQYF.

The chain combines TRBV15 with TRBJ2-7, with D possibly TRBD1 on 6 matching bases. Between the trimmed V and J ends, which lost 0 bases and 3 bases, there was a span of 15 bases. Germline assignment: CDR1 LNHNV and CDR2 YYDKDF (reference sequence). The CDR3 length is 16 residues. CDR3 in amino acids: CATSRDLGTRDYEQYF. The DNA of the CDR3 is TGTGCCACCAGCAGAGATCTCGGGACAAGAGACTACGAGCAGTACTTC.

J is TRBJ2-1 and V is TRBV2, with no clear D. V dropped 6 bases and J dropped 13 bases, with 16 bases sitting between them. The CDR3 length is 12 residues. The germline gives CDR1 SNHLY, CDR2 FYNNEI. CDR3 sequence reads: CASSYSLVKQFF. The DNA for the CDR3 is TGTGCCAGCAGCTACAGTCTAGTAAAACAGTTCTTC.

V is TRBV19 and J is TRBJ1-2; D not certain. Germline V CDR1 and CDR2: LNHDA, SQIVND (reference sequence). V lost 5 bases and J lost 7, with 11 bases in between. The CDR3 length is 12 residues. CDR3 sequence reads: CASSGSFSGYTF. CDR3 nucleotides: TGTGCCAGTAGTGGCAGCTTCTCTGGCTACACCTTC.

This clone was found once. V and J are TRBV6-5 and TRBJ1-2; perhaps TRBD1 as D (5 bases). V was trimmed by 5 bases and J by 7 bases, leaving 8 bases between them. The CDR3 extends over 11 amino acids. CDR1 and CDR2 (germline): MNHEY, SVGAGI. The CDR3 reads CASSHGGGYTF. As DNA, the CDR3 is TGTGCCAGCAGTCATGGGGGTGGCTACACCTTC.

This clone came up a few times. CDR3 residues: CASSAPGTGLYSNQPQHF. The CDR3 DNA sequence: TGTGCCAGCAGTGCCCCCGGGACAGGCCTTTATAGCAATCAGCCCCAGCATTTT. This chain uses TRBV28 with TRBJ1-5, with TRBD1 matching 8 bases. The V gene's germline CDR1 is MDHEN and CDR2 SYDVKM. The CDR3 loop spans 18 amino acids. J lost 0 bases, V lost 5 bases, and 12 bases had no gene match.

The chain employs TRBV5-4 and TRBJ2-7, with D possibly being TRBD2 (5 bases). CDR1 and CDR2 (germline): SGHNT, YYREEE (reference sequence). Trimming left V 4 bases short and J 2 bases short, with 16 bases between. CDR3 size: 15 residues. This CDR3 is CASSPSEGNPYEQYF. DNA for the CDR3: TGTGCCAGCAGCCCGTCAGAGGGAAATCCCTACGAGCAGTACTTC.

The rearrangement links TRBV2 to TRBJ1-6; D gene unclear. Germline V lookup: CDR1 SNHLY, CDR2 FYNNEI. CDR3 length equals 11 residues. V was trimmed by 7 bases and J by 8 bases, leaving 6 bases between them. CDR3 bases: TGTGCCAGCACATCTCATTCACCCCTCCACTTT. Its translation is CASTSHSPLHF.

This rearrangement joins TRBV6-5 to TRBJ2-1; D is possibly TRBD1 (6 bases). There are 13 residues in the CDR3. Germline V gene data show CDR1 as MNHEY and CDR2 as SVGAGI. V lost 2 bases, J lost 8 bases, and 10 bases lay in between. The DNA for the CDR3 is TGTGCCAGCAGTTACACCAGGGGTTATGAGCAGTTCTTC. It is translated as CASSYTRGYEQFF.

This rearrangement joins TRBV7-4 to TRBJ1-2; TRBD1 matches 7 bases. With V trimmed by 4 bases and J by 5 bases, 10 bases remained unmatched. The germline V gene has CDR1 SGHVT and CDR2 SQSDAQ. The CDR3 totals 15 residues. The DNA of the CDR3 is TGTGCCAGCAGCTCGCACCGACAGGGAAAGTATGGCTACACCTTC. It specifies CASSSHRQGKYGYTF.

The rearrangement uses TRBV2 and TRBJ2-3; D gene ambiguous. This CDR3 is 13 amino acids long. Germline V gives CDR1 SNHLY, CDR2 FYNNEI. Trimming took off 1 base at V and 9 bases at J, with 11 bases between the two ends. The CDR3 DNA is TGTGCCAGCAGTGAAGAAGGGCCGGCAACGCAGTATTTT. Residues: CASSEEGPATQYF.

V gene TRBV7-9 combines with J gene TRBJ2-7; tentative D call: TRBD2 (7 bases). Germline V lookup: CDR1 SEHNR, CDR2 FQNEAQ (reference sequence). The CDR3 runs to 14 residues. With 5 bases removed from V and 3 bases from J, the gap between germline ends came to 14 bases. The CDR3 bases are TGTGCCAGCAGCGAACAAGGGGGGGTCTACGAGCAGTACTTC. Protein sequence: CASSEQGGVYEQYF.

V is TRBV19 and J is TRBJ1-5; D gene ambiguous. Germline V lookup: CDR1 LNHDA, CDR2 SQIVND (reference sequence). The CDR3 loop spans 13 amino acids. The ends were cut back, 3 bases at V and 7 bases at J, with 10 bases in the middle. CDR3 residues: CASSMGVRQPQHF. DNA of the CDR3: TGTGCCAGTAGTATGGGAGTCCGCCAGCCCCAGCATTTT. Looking up the rest from reference TRBV19 and TRBJ1-5 gives the full variable domain: DGGITQSPKYLFRKEGQNVTLSCEQNLNHDAMYWYRQDPGQGLRLIYYSQIVNDFQKGDIAEGYSVSREKKESFPLTVTSAQKNPTAFYLCASSMGVRQPQHFGDGTRLSIL.

The chain combines TRBV30 with TRBJ1-2; 7 bases fit TRBD1. V lost 5 bases, J lost 7 bases, and 10 bases stayed unmatched. This CDR3 contains 13 residues. Per the germline V gene, CDR1 is GTSNPN and CDR2 is SVGIG (reference sequence). The CDR3: CAWSPEGAGGYTF. The DNA of the CDR3 is TGTGCCTGGTCCCCCGAGGGGGCAGGTGGCTACACCTTC.

This clone was recorded a few times. J is TRBJ1-1 and V is TRBV2; D is unresolved. The CDR3 is 11 residues long. Germline CDR1 is SNHLY and CDR2 is FYNNEI. V lost 4 bases to trimming and J lost 10 bases, with 10 bases between them. The CDR3 DNA reads as TGTGCCAGCAGTGGGTTCCAGTTAGCTTTCTTT. Its translation: CASSGFQLAFF.

This clone was seen a few times. The chain couples TRBV5-1 to TRBJ2-1; TRBD2 is a possible D gene (5 bases). Germline-derived CDR1 and CDR2 are SGHRS and YFSETQ. Trimming removed 0 bases at V and 2 bases at J, with 6 bases between. The CDR3 is made up of 14 amino acids. Here the CDR3 DNA reads TGCGCCAGCAGCTTGGGGACTCCCTACAATGAGCAGTTCTTC. It translates to CASSLGTPYNEQFF.

The rearrangement uses TRBV25-1 and TRBJ2-2; TRBD1 matches at 7 bases. The CDR3 is made up of 16 amino acids. The germline CDR1 and CDR2 sequences are MGHDK and SYGVNS. The V and J ends lost 3 bases and 9 bases, in that order; junction bases with no gene match: 13. In DNA, the CDR3 is TGTGCCAGCAGTGACAGTAACCGGGACAGCCTTAGGGAGCTGTTTTTT. Its translation: CASSDSNRDSLRELFF.

The CDR3 sequence is CASSRLDRGGNTEAFF. The CDR3 nucleotides read TGCGCCAGCAGCCGCCTAGACAGGGGTGGGAACACTGAAGCTTTCTTT. The rearrangement links TRBV5-1 to TRBJ1-1; 8 bases are shared with TRBD1. CDR3 length: 16 residues. From germline, CDR1 is SGHRS and CDR2 YFSETQ. The V gene end was trimmed by 4 bases and the J gene end by 1 base; junction bases not matched to a gene: 9. The whole variable domain, filled in from reference TRBV5-1 and TRBJ1-1, reads KAGVTQTPRYLIKTRGQQVTLSCSPISGHRSVSWYQQTPGQGLQFLFEYFSETQRNKGNFPGRFSGRQFSNSRSEMNVSTLELGDSALYLCASSRLDRGGNTEAFFGQGTRLTVV.